Sequencing of this TCR beta chain was carried out in a study of blood T cells in healthy people across ages (dated by TCRdb to 2014 to 2015). As for the study more broadly: In model experiments, roughly one uniquely barcoded TCR beta cDNA molecule per two T cells was captured by template switching. Two additional independent replicas of 1 million unique cDNA reads from the same blood draw were analyzed for two donors (one aged 18 to 30 and one aged 80 or older). Using deep sequencing normalized with unique cDNA molecular identifiers, the study measured how TCR beta repertoire diversity changes with age. Four age groups were formed from the donors: young (average approximately 16 years), middle-aged (just under 40), aged (under 70) and long-lived (more than 75). To avoid experimental bias, donors of different ages were distributed randomly across sequencing lanes.

Beyond this particular receptor, the publication reports: Because donor CMV infection status was unknown, age-related changes in expanded clonotypes were potentially confounded. Bulk unsorted PBMC profiling prevented conclusive comparison of naive and antigen-experienced compartments. Compared with the aged group, the long-lived group had more naive CD4+ T cells, fewer expanded clones and increased TCR diversity, a pattern suggesting age selection. There was a strong correlation between observed TCR beta diversity and the percentage of naive T cells measured by flow cytometry. Observed TCR beta diversity per million T cells fell roughly linearly with age, and a significant reduction was already apparent by age roughly 41. Estimates of total diversity based on one million sequenced T cells were regarded as lower bounds and as underestimates.

Regarding this clonotype: What this receptor recognizes is not known. No much larger clonotype is one base removed from it; base qualities were not supplied.

The library was produced with 5' RACE. This sample was sequenced with an Illumina HiSeq 2500. A second PCR of roughly 7 to 12 cycles was run with a J-beta primer mix and a sample-barcoded 5' primer. A template-switch 5' adaptor carrying 12 random nucleotides introduced a unique molecular identifier onto each TCR beta cDNA molecule. At least 2.5 million CDR3-containing paired-end reads were obtained from each sample. First-strand cDNA was synthesized from all RNA with the Mint cDNA synthesis kit, primed by a TRBC-specific oligonucleotide. After uracil-DNA glycosylase treatment, a first 18-cycle PCR used universal primers M1SS and BC2_uni_R on all cDNA. The original methods were these. Each sample was normalized by randomly selecting 1 million high-quality reads, each carrying a distinct molecular identifier. Instead of being binned into consensus sequences, reads with shared molecular identifiers were discarded. MiTCR, set to a Q25 quality threshold and the strictest error-elimination algorithm, was used for CDR3 identification, clonotype clustering and error correction. A nonparametric unseen species model using Euler transformation provided a lower-bound estimate of total TCR beta diversity. TCRdb reprocessed the public reads (quality trimming at Q25 with fastp, clone calling with MiXCR) and kept in-frame beta chains. Under each unique CDR3 protein, matching rows form one entry showing the most common genes and DNA. The V and J calls reflect TCRdb's pipeline rather than the authors' work. The sample table records some 1.6 million distinct CDR3 sequences; approximately 32% of these occur just once. The biggest ten clones account for approximately 11% of the sample.

Systemically healthy Caucasian individuals from Russia, approximately 39 in total and aged roughly 6 to 90 years, were included as donors. Each donor gave around 9.5 milliliters of peripheral blood, collected into EDTA-treated Vacutainer tubes. Ficoll-Paque density-gradient centrifugation was used to isolate PBMCs, with at least 7 million per sample. Trizol reagent was used to extract total RNA from the PBMCs, yielding at least 5 micrograms per sample. For every donor, an aliquot of PBMCs went through flow cytometry to measure the percentages of naive CD45RAhigh/CD27high T cells. Sequenced material: blood. The origin of this receptor is a woman between 25 and 40 years old in good health.

The CDR3 region reads CASSAGQGKESEQYF. The DNA sequence follows: TGTGCCAGCAGCGCGGGACAGGGAAAGGAGTCCGAGCAGTACTTC. The V gene is TRBV9 and the J gene is TRBJ2-5; TRBD1 fits 9 bases in the junction. The tail of the sequence fits TRBJ2-7 better, so the J call may be wrong. The CDR1 and CDR2 encoded by the germline V gene are SGDLS and YYNGEE. The CDR3 has 15 amino acids, counting the end cysteine and phenylalanine. Only the CDR3 region is kept as DNA, spanning 45 bases read in frame from base 1.